This T cell receptor (beta chain) was identified during a study of cytomegalovirus exposure and HLA in healthy donors. Those who donated were healthy bone marrow donors. Findings and caveats of the study: Association with HLA alleles at 0.05 false discovery rate was found for roughly 17,000 TCR beta sequences in a later analysis. Donors were assumed by presence/absence analyses to have roughly uniform sequencing depth.

This PCR relied on a set of 60 Vbeta primers and 13 Jbeta primers. TCRdb keeps only in-frame clones here, not all; method: immunoSEQ multiplex PCR. The table has over 130,000 clones, around 59% seen once. Regarding this clone: Its antigen is as yet unknown.

Germline V gene lookup returns CDR1 KGHSH and CDR2 LQKENI. The CDR3 runs 13 residues. V was trimmed by 3 bases and J by 3 bases, leaving 9 bases between them. Sequenced input: PBMCs. The chain combines TRBV18 with TRBJ2-7, with D unresolved. This TCR came from a male donor in good health and CMV-seronegative. CDR3 protein: CASSPVSVYEQYF. CDR3 DNA sequence: TGTGCCAGCTCACCGGTAAGCGTCTACGAGCAGTACTTC.